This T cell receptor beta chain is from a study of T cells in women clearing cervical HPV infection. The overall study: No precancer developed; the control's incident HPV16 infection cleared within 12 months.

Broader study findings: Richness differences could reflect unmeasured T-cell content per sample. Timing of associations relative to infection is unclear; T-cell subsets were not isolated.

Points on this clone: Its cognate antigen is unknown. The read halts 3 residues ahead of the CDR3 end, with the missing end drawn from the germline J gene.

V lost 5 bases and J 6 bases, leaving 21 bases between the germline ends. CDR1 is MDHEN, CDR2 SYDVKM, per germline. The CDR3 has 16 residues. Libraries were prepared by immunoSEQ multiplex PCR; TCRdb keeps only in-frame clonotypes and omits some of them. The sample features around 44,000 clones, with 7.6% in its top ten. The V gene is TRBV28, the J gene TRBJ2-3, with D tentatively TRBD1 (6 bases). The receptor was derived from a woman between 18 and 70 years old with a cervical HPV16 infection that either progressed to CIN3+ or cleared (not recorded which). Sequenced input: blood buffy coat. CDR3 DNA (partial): TGTGCCAGCAGTACCCCACCAGGGGACAACAGGGATACG. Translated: CASSTPPGDNRDT. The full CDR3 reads CASSTPPGDNRDTQYF.